This entry concerns a single T cell receptor (beta chain). The germline CDR1 and CDR2 sequences are SGHAT and FQNNGV. This CDR3 is 14 amino acids long. V shed 2 bases and J shed 2 bases, with 9 bases lying between them. Clones were sequenced by immunoSEQ multiplex PCR, and TCRdb holds only the in-frame ones, with some missing. The sample records some 270,000 clones, roughly 86% being singletons. This sample was included in a study of blood T cell repertoires in COVID-19. In the study overall: Nucleic acid was either cDNA or gDNA, and it came from T cells, B-cell-depleted T cells, or PBMCs.

The J gene is TRBJ2-5, the V gene TRBV11-2; D call uncertain. Sequenced: peripheral blood. The receptor's source is a woman aged 55 to 70 who had recovered from COVID-19. The CDR3 coding sequence is TGTGCCAGCAGCTTAATCGTGAGTCAAGAGACCCAGTACTTC. Translated: CASSLIVSQETQYF. The entire variable domain, with the rest obtained from reference TRBV11-2 and TRBJ2-5, is as follows: EAGVAQSPRYKIIEKRQSVAFWCNPISGHATLYWYQQILGQGPKLLIQFQNNGVVDDSQLPKDRFSAERLKGVDSTLKIQPAKLEDSAVYLCASSLIVSQETQYFGPGTRLLVL.